What follows is one T cell receptor (beta chain) and its context. This sample stems from a study of blood T cell repertoires in COVID-19. V lost 4 bases and J 7 bases, leaving 10 bases between the germline ends. The CDR3 is made up of 12 amino acids. The germline gives CDR1 SNHLY, CDR2 FYNNEI. The method was immunoSEQ multiplex PCR; TCRdb's version includes in-frame clones alone and lacks a portion of them. The data hold about 210,000 clones, with approximately 80% observed a single time. Sequencing was performed on PBMCs or T cells enriched from blood (not recorded which). This sequence joins TRBV2 and TRBJ1-2, with D perhaps TRBD1 (5 bases). This sequence was found in a man between 40 and 49 years old who had recovered from COVID-19. As DNA, the CDR3 is TGTGCCAGCAGTGTTGTAGGGGCTGGCTACACCTTC. Translation: CASSVVGAGYTF. Supplemented by reference TRBV2 and TRBJ1-2, the full variable domain reads EPEVTQTPSHQVTQMGQEVILRCVPISNHLYFYWYRQILGQKVEFLVSFYNNEISEKSEIFDDQFSVERPDGSNFTLKIRSTKLEDSAMYFCASSVVGAGYTFGSGTRLTVV.